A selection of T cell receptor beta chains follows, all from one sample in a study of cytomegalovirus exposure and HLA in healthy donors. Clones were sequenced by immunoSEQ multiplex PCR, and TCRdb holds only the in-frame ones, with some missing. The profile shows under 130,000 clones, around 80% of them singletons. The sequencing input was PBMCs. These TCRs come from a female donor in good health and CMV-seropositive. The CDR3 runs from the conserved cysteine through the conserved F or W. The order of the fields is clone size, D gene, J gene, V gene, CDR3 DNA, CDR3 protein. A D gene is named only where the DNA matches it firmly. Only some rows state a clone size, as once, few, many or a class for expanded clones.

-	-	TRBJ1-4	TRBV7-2	TGTGCCAGTAACCTAGGCGAGCGAGAAAAACTGTTTTTT	CASNLGEREKLFF
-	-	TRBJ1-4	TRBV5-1	TGCGCCAGCAGCTTGGCAGATCGGGGGACTAATGAAAAACTGTTTTTT	CASSLADRGTNEKLFF
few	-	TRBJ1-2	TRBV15	TGTGCCACCAGCAGAGACAGGCTTAACTATGGCTACACCTTC	CATSRDRLNYGYTF
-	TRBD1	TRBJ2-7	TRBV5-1	TGCGCCAGCAGCTCCTTTGGACAGGGCTACGAGCAGTACTTC	CASSSFGQGYEQYF
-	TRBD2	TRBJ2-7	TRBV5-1	TGCGCCAGCAGCTTGGGACTAGCTCCCTACGAGCAGTACTTC	CASSLGLAPYEQYF
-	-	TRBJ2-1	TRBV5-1	TGCGCCAGCAACCCGTCACTAGCAGGAAATGAGCAGTTCTTC	CASNPSLAGNEQFF
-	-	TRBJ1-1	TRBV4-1	TGCGCCAGCAGCCCACTAGCAGGGAGGAACACTGAAGCTTTCTTT	CASSPLAGRNTEAFF
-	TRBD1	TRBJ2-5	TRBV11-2	TGTGCCAGCAGCCCAGACAGGGGAGAGACCCAGTACTTC	CASSPDRGETQYF
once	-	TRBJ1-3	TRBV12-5	TGTGCTAGTGCCCCGAGGGTTGGAAACACCATATATTTT	CASAPRVGNTIYF
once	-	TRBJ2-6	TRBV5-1	TGCGCCAGCAGCGTCGGTGGTGGGGCCAACGTCCTGACTTTC	CASSVGGGANVLTF
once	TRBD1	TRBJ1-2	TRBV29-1	TGCAGCGTTGGGGGACAGGGGTCAAGGGGCTACACCTTC	CSVGGQGSRGYTF
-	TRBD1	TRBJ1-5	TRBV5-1	TGCGCCAGCAGCTTGGGTGGGACAGAAGATCAGCCCCAGCATTTT	CASSLGGTEDQPQHF
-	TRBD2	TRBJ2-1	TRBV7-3	TGTGCCAGCAGCCACGGGCCTAGCGGGAATGAGCAGTTCTTC	CASSHGPSGNEQFF
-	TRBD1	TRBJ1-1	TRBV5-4	TGTGCCAGCAGCCGGGACAGGCGGCGCTCGGACACTGAAGCTTTCTTT	CASSRDRRRSDTEAFF
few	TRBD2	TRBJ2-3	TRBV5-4	TGTGCCAGCAGCCTCAGACTAGCGGGCACAGATACGCAGTATTTT	CASSLRLAGTDTQYF
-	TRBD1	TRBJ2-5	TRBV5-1	TGCGCCAGCAGCTACGGGACAGGGGGCGGAGAGACCCAGTACTTC	CASSYGTGGGETQYF
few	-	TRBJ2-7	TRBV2	TGTGCCAGCAGTGCCAATCCCTACGAGCAGTACTTC	CASSANPYEQYF
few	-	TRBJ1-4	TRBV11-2	TGTGCCAGCAGCTTGGACTTCGGAGAAAAACTGTTTTTT	CASSLDFGEKLFF
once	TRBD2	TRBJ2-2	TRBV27	TGTGCCAGCAGTTTACGGGTGCAAGCGGGGGCCCCCACCGGGGAGCTGTTTTTT	CASSLRVQAGAPTGELFF
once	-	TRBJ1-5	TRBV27	TGTGCCAGCAGTTCCCTCCCACACAGGGGCAATCAGCCCCAGCATTTT	CASSSLPHRGNQPQHF
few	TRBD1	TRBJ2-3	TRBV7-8	TGTGCCAGCAGCTTAGAATTTGGGACAGGGATGGATACGCAGTATTTT	CASSLEFGTGMDTQYF
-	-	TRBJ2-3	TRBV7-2	TGTGCCAGCAGCTCATTCACAGATACGCAGTATTTT	CASSSFTDTQYF
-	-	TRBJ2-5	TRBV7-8	TGTGCCAGCAGCTTCGGACAGCAAGAGACCCAGTACTTC	CASSFGQQETQYF
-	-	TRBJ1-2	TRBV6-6	TGTGCCAGCAGTTACTCCGACAGCTATGGCTACACCTTC	CASSYSDSYGYTF
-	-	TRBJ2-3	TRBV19	TGTGCCAGTAGTATAGGTCCTAGCACAGATACGCAGTATTTT	CASSIGPSTDTQYF
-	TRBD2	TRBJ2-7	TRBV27	TGTGCCAGCAGTTTATCAATAGCGGGGGGGGCCTACGAGCAGTACTTC	CASSLSIAGGAYEQYF
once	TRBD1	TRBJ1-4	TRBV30	TGTGCCTGGAGCGGAGGACAGGGTTTCGGTGAAAAACTGTTTTTT	CAWSGGQGFGEKLFF
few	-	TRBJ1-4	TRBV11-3	TGTGCCAGCAGCTTAGAACGGGCAACTAATGAAAAACTGTTTTTT	CASSLERATNEKLFF
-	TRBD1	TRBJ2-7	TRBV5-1	TGCGCCAGCAGCACGCAAAGGACAGGGTCTTACGAGCAGTACTTC	CASSTQRTGSYEQYF
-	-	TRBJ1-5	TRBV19	TGTGCCAGTAGTATTCAGGGAACAAGCAATCAGCCCCAGCATTTT	CASSIQGTSNQPQHF
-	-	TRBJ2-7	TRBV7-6	TGTGCCAGCAGCTTAGCACCGGTTGACTCCTACGAGCAGTACTTC	CASSLAPVDSYEQYF
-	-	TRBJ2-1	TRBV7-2	TGTGCCAGCAGCCCAGACTCCCCAGGGGCGTACAATGAGCAGTTCTTC	CASSPDSPGAYNEQFF
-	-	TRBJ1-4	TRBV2	TGTGCCAGCAGCACATCAGGGGCCGCTAATGAAAAACTGTTTTTT	CASSTSGAANEKLFF
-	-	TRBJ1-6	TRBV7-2	TGTGCCAGCAGCTTAGTCCGTAGTCATAAAGGGACTCAGGATTCACCCCTCCACTTT	CASSLVRSHKGTQDSPLHF
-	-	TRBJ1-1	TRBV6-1	TGTGCCAGCAGTGAAACAGGGAGGGGAGCTTTCTTT	CASSETGRGAFF
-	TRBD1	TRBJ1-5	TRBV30	TGTGCCTGGAGTGCGCAGGGGGATCGGCCCCAGCATTTT	CAWSAQGDRPQHF
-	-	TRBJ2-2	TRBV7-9	TGTGCCAGCAGCTTAGGGGGCGGTGGTAACACCGGGGAGCTGTTTTTT	CASSLGGGGNTGELFF
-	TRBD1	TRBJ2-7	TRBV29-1	TGCAGCGTTGAGTTTTTAGGGACAGGAAATCGACAAACCTACGAGCAGTACTTC	CSVEFLGTGNRQTYEQYF
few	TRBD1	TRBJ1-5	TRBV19	TGTGCCAGTAGTACCACAGGGGGCCAAGACCAGCCCCAGCATTTT	CASSTTGGQDQPQHF
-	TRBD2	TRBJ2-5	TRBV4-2	TGTGCCAGCTCCTCCGGGACTAGCGGCCAAGAGACCCAGTACTTC	CASSSGTSGQETQYF
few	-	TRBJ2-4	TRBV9	TGTGCCAGCAGCCCCACGGACAGCCTAGCCAAAAACATTCAGTACTTC	CASSPTDSLAKNIQYF
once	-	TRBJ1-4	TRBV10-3	TGTGCCATCGGGGAGCGTAAAGAAAAACTGTTTTTT	CAIGERKEKLFF
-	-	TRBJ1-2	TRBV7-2	TGTGCCAGCAGCTTAAGGACAGACAACTATGGCTACACCTTC	CASSLRTDNYGYTF
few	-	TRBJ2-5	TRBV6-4	TGTGCCAGCAGTGGCCACAGGCTAGAGACCCAGTACTTC	CASSGHRLETQYF
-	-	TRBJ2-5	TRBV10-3	TGTGCCATCAGTGAACTAGCCTCAGAGACCCAGTACTTC	CAISELASETQYF
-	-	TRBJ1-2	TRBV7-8	TGTGCCAGCAGGGGGGGGACACCAATAAACTATGGCTACACCTTC	CASRGGTPINYGYTF
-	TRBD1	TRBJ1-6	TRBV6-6	TGTGCCAGCAGTACTATGGGACAGGCAAATTCACCCCTCCACTTT	CASSTMGQANSPLHF
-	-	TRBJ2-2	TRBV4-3	TGCGCCAGCAGCCACGTCGGCAGGGACACCGGGGAGCTGTTTTTT	CASSHVGRDTGELFF
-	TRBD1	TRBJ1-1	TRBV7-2	TGTGCCAGCAGACCAAGGACAGGGGGCGGTGGTGAAGCTTTCTTT	CASRPRTGGGGEAFF
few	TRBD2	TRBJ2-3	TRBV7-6	TGTGCCAGCAGTCCTAGCGGGGGATCTAGCACAGATACGCAGTATTTT	CASSPSGGSSTDTQYF